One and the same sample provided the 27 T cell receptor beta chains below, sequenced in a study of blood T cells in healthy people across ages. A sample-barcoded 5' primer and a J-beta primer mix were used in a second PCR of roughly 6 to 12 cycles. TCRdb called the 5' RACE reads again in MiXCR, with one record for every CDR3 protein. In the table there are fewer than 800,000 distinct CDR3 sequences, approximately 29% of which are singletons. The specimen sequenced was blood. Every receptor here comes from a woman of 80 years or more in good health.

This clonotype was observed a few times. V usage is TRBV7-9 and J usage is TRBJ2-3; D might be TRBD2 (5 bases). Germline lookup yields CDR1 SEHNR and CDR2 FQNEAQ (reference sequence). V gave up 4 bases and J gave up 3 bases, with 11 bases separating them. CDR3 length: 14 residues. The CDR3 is CASSWTEGTDTQYF. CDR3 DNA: TGTGCCAGCAGCTGGACCGAGGGAACAGATACGCAGTATTTT.

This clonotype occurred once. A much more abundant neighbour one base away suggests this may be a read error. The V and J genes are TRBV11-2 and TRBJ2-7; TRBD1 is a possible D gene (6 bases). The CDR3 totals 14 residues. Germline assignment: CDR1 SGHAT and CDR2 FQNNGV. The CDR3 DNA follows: TGTGCCAGCAGCATCAGGACAGCGAACTACGAGCGGTACTTC. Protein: CASSIRTANYERYF.

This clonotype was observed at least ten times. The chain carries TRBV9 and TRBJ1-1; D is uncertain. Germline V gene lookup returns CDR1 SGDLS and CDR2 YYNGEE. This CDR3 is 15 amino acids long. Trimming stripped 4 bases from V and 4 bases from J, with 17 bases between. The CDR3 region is CASSFFWGEGTEAFF. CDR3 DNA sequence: TGTGCCAGCAGCTTCTTCTGGGGAGAGGGCACTGAAGCTTTCTTT.

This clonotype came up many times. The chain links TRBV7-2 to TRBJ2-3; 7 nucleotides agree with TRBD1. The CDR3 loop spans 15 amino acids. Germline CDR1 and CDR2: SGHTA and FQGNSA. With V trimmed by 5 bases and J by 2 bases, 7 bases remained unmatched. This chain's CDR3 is CASSPGQLITDTQYF. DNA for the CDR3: TGTGCCAGCAGCCCGGGACAGCTGATCACAGATACGCAGTATTTT.

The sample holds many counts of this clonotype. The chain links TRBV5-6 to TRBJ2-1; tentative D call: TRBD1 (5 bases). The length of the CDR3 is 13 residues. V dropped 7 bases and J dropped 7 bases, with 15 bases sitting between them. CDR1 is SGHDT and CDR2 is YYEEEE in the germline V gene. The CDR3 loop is CASAVWGRNEQFF. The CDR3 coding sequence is TGTGCCAGCGCTGTTTGGGGCCGAAATGAGCAGTTCTTC. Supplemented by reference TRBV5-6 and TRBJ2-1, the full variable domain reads DAGVTQSPTHLIKTRGQQVTLRCSPKSGHDTVSWYQQALGQGPQFIFQYYEEEERQRGNFPDRFSGHQFPNYSSELNVNALLLGDSALYLCASAVWGRNEQFFGPGTRLTVL.

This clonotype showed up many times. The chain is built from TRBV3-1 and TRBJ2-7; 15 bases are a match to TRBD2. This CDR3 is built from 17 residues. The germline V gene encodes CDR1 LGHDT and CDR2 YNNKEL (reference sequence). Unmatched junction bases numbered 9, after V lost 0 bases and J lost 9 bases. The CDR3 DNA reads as TGTGCCAGCAGCCAAGACGAGGGACTAGCGGGGGGCGCGGTGCAGTACTTC. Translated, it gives CASSQDEGLAGGAVQYF.

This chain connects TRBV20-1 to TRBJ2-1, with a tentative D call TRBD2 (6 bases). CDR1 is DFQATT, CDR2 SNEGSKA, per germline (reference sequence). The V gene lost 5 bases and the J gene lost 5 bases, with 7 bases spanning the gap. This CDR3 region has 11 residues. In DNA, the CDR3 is TGCAGTGCTGGGGGGAACAATGAGCAGTTCTTC. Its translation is CSAGGNNEQFF.

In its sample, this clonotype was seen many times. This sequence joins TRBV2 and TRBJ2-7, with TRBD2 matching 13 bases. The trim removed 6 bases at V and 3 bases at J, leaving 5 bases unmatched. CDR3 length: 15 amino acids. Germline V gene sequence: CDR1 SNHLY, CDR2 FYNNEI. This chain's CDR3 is CASREGLAGLYEQYF. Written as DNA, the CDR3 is TGTGCCAGCAGGGAGGGACTAGCGGGGCTCTACGAGCAGTACTTC.

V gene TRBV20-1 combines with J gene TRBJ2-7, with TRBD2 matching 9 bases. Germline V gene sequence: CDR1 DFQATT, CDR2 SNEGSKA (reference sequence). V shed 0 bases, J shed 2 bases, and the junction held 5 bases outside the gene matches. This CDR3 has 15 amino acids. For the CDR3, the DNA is TGCAGTGCTAGAGATGCTAGCGGGGCCCCCTACGAGCAGTACTTC. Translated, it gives CSARDASGAPYEQYF.

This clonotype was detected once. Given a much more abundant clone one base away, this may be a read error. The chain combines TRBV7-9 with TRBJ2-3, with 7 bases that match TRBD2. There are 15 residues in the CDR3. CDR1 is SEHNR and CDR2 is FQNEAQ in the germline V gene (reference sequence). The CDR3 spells CANSPGTTPTDTQYF. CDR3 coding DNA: TGTGCCAACAGCCCGGGGACTACCCCCACAGATACGCAGTATTTT.

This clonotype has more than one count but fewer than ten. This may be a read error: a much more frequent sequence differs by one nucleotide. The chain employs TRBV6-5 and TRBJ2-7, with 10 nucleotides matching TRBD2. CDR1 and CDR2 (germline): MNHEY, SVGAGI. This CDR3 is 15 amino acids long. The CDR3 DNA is TGTACCAGCGGGGGGGTACAGGCTAGGCGGAGCGAGCAGTACTTC. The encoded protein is CTSGGVQARRSEQYF.

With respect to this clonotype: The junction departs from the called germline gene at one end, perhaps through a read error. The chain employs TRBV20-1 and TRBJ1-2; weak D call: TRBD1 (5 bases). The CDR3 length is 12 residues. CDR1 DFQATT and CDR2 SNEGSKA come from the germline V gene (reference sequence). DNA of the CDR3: TGCGGTGCTAGATCAGGGAACTATGGCTACACCTTC. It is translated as CGARSGNYGYTF.

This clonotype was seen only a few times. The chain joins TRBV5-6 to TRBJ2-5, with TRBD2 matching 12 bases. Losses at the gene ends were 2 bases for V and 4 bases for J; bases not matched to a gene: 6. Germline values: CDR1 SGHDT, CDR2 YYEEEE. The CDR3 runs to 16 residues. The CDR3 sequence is CASSFQLAGGLETQYF. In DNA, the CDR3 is TGTGCCAGCAGCTTCCAACTAGCGGGGGGACTAGAGACCCAGTACTTC.

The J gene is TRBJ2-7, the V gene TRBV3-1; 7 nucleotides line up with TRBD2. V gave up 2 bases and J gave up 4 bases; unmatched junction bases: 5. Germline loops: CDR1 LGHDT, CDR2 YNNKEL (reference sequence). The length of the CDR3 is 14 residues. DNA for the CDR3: TGTGCCAGCAGCCAAAATATAGCGGGTTACGAGCAGTACTTC. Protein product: CASSQNIAGYEQYF.

The CDR3 loop reads CASGLRTIGTGNYGYTF. CDR3 nucleotide sequence: TGTGCTAGTGGTTTGCGAACAATCGGGACAGGAAACTATGGCTACACCTTC. V is TRBV12-5 and J is TRBJ1-2, with 8 bases aligning to TRBD1. CDR3 length: 17 residues. V was clipped by 2 bases and J by 2 bases; unmatched bases: 10. Germline loops: CDR1 LGHNT, CDR2 FRNRAP.

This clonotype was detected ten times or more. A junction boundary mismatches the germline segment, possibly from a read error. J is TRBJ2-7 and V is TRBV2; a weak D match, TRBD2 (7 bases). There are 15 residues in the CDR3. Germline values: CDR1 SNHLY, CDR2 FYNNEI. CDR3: CVGRGPMGGIGEQYF. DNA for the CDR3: TGCGTCGGCAGGGGCCCTATGGGAGGGATTGGCGAGCAGTACTTC.

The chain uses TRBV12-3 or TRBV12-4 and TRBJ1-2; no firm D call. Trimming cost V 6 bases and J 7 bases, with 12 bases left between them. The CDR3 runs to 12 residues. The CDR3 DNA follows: TGTGCCAGCAGAAGTAGGCCCAGTGGCTACACCTTC. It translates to CASRSRPSGYTF.

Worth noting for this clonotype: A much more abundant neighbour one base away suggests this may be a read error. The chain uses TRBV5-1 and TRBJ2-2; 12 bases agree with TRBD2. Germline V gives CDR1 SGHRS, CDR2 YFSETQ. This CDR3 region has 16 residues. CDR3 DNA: TGCGCCAGCAGCAGATGGACTAGCGGGAACACCGAGGAGCTGTTTTTT. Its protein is CASSRWTSGNTEELFF.

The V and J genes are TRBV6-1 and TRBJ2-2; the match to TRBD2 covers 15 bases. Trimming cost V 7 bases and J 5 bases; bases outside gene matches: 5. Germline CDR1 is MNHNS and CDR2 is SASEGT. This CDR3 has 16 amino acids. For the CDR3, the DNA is TGTGCCAGCAAACGGACTAGCGGGGGGGTAACCGGGGAGCTGTTTTTT. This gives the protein CASKRTSGGVTGELFF.

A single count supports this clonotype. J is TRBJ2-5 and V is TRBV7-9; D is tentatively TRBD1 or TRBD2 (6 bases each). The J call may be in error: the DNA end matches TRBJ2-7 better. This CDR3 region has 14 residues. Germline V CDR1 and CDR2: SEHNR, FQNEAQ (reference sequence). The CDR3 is CASMTGAGQDEQYF. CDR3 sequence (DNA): TGTGCCAGCATGACGGGGGCAGGGCAGGACGAGCAGTACTTC.

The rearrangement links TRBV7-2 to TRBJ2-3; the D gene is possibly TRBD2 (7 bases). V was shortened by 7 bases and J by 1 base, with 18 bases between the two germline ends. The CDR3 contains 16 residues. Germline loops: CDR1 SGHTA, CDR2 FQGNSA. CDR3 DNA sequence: TGTGCCAGCACCCGGGGGGCCCCGAGCGGCACAGATACGCAGTATTTT. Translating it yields CASTRGAPSGTDTQYF.

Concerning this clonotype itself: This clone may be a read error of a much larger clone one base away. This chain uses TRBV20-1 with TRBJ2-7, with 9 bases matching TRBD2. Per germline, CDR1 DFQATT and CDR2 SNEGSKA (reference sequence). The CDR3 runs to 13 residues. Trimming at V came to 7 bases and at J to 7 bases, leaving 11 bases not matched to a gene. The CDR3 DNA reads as TGCAGTGTCCCAGCGGGGGGTCAAAATGAGCAGTACTTC. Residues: CSVPAGGQNEQYF.

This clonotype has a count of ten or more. CDR3 coding DNA: TGTGCCACCAGCAGAGATCTGGACCAGCCCCAGCATTTT. Translation gives CATSRDLDQPQHF. The genes are TRBV15 and TRBJ1-5, with D unclear. The germline CDR1 and CDR2 sequences are LNHNV and YYDKDF (reference sequence). Trimming shortened V by 0 bases and J by 7 bases, and 7 bases separated the two germline ends. The CDR3 loop spans 13 amino acids.

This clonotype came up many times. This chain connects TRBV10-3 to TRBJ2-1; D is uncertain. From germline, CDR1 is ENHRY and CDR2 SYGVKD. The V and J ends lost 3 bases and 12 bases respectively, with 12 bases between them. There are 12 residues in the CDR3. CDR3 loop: CAISDMGRWQFF. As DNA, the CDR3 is TGTGCCATCAGTGATATGGGTCGGTGGCAGTTCTTC.

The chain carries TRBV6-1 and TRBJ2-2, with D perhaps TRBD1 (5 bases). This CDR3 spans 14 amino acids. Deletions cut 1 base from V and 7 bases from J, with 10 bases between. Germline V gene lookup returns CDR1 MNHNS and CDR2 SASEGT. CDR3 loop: CASSEGQPVGELFF. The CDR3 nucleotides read TGTGCCAGCAGTGAAGGACAGCCCGTCGGGGAGCTGTTTTTT.

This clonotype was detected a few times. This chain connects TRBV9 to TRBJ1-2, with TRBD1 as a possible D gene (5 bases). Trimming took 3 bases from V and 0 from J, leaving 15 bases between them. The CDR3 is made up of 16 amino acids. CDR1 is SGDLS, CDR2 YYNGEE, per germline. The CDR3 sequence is CASSGEAGFSNYGYTF. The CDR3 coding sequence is TGTGCCAGCAGCGGAGAGGCAGGGTTTTCTAACTATGGCTACACCTTC. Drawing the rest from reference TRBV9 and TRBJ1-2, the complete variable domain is DSGVTQTPKHLITATGQRVTLRCSPRSGDLSVYWYQQSLDQGLQFLIQYYNGEERAKGNILERFSAQQFPDLHSELNLSSLELGDSALYFCASSGEAGFSNYGYTFGSGTRLTVV.

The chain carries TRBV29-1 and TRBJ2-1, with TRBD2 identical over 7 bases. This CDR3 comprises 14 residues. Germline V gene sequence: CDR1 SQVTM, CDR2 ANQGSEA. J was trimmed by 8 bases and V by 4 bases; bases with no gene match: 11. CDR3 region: CSVVGGRGMDEQFF. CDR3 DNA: TGCAGCGTTGTCGGCGGGAGAGGTATGGATGAGCAGTTCTTC.